This T cell receptor (beta chain) comes out of a study of patients and donors after allogeneic stem cell transplantation. Per the germline V gene, CDR1 is SGHRS and CDR2 is YFSETQ. Trimming cost V 1 base and J 0 bases, with 15 bases left between them. The CDR3 runs 17 residues. TCRdb fed the RT-PCR reads into MiXCR, producing one record per CDR3 protein. This table holds some 200,000 distinct CDR3 sequences, around two fifths found once. The sequence derives from a human donor who was either an allogeneic HSCT recipient or a stem cell or donor lymphocyte infusion donor (not recorded which). It is not recorded whose cells these are; they may come from a transplant donor. Sequencing was carried out using blood, either unsorted or a sorted T cell fraction (not recorded which). The chain employs TRBV5-1 and TRBJ2-3; D is perhaps TRBD1 or TRBD2 (5 bases each). CDR3 region: CASSLLGRGSSTDTQYF. The CDR3 DNA follows: TGCGCCAGCAGCTTGTTGGGACGGGGTTCTAGCACAGATACGCAGTATTTT.